This TCR beta chain derives from a study of identical twins. Points from the study as a whole: Insertions ran lower in abundant cord blood beta clonotypes, though not in memory repertoires.

From the 5' RACE reads, TCRdb called clonotypes with MiXCR, one entry per CDR3 protein. This sample has 450,000 or so distinct CDR3 sequences, with 13% to 15% found just once. On this clonotype: Its antigen remains unknown.

The CDR3 extends over 15 amino acids. Germline trimming cut 5 bases from V and 2 bases from J; bases unmatched to any gene: 7. Germline CDR1 is SGHRS and CDR2 is YFSETQ. These data are also associated with another study on yellow fever vaccine responses in identical twins.

This TCR came from a woman aged 18-29 years in good health. The sample consisted of CD4+ T cells sorted from blood. The V and J genes are TRBV5-1 and TRBJ2-1, with 7 bases that match TRBD2. CDR3 sequence (DNA): TGCGCCAGCAGTAAGAGCGGGGCGGCCTACAATGAGCAGTTCTTC. Protein sequence: CASSKSGAAYNEQFF. Combining the CDR3 with reference TRBV5-1 and TRBJ2-1 gives the whole variable domain KAGVTQTPRYLIKTRGQQVTLSCSPISGHRSVSWYQQTPGQGLQFLFEYFSETQRNKGNFPGRFSGRQFSNSRSEMNVSTLELGDSALYLCASSKSGAAYNEQFFGPGTRLTVL.